The 23 T cell receptor beta chains reported below all come from one sample, sequenced in a study of graft-versus-host responses after intestinal transplantation. The method was immunoSEQ multiplex PCR; TCRdb's version includes in-frame clones alone and lacks a portion of them. The data hold around 17,000 clones, with around three quarters observed a single time. Lymphocytes from graft epithelium and lamina propria were isolated. The source material was ileum tissue, sampled approximately 61 weeks after intestinal transplant. All receptors come from a human patient who received an intestinal transplant, so some T cells may come from the graft donor.

The chain is built from TRBV13 and TRBJ2-3; TRBD2 matches at 14 bases. Germline lookup yields CDR1 PRHDT and CDR2 FYEKMQ (reference sequence). The trim removed 5 bases at V and 1 base at J, leaving 5 bases unmatched. This CDR3 has 17 residues. CDR3 residues: CASSPWGLAGGTDTQYF. The CDR3 DNA reads TGTGCCAGCAGCCCCTGGGGACTAGCGGGGGGCACAGATACGCAGTATTTT.

The CDR3: CASSEVGTGSYEQYF. Here the CDR3 DNA reads TGTGCCAGCAGCGAGGTCGGAACAGGGTCCTACGAGCAGTACTTC. The chain couples TRBV6-1 to TRBJ2-5, with D perhaps TRBD1 (6 bases). The J call may be incorrect, as the DNA end agrees better with TRBJ2-7. The CDR3 length is 15 residues. Germline assignment: CDR1 MNHNS and CDR2 SASEGT.

This clone showed up just a few times. J is TRBJ1-2 and V is TRBV7-9; no definite D call. Trimming stripped 1 base from V and 4 bases from J, with 7 bases between. CDR3 length: 13 amino acids. The V gene's germline CDR1 is SEHNR and CDR2 FQNEAQ (reference sequence). Here the CDR3 reads CASSLGVAYGYTF. DNA of the CDR3: TGTGCCAGCAGCTTAGGGGTAGCCTATGGCTACACCTTC.

The rearrangement uses TRBV25-1 and TRBJ2-1, with no clear D. The V gene lost 3 bases and the J gene lost 2 bases, with 5 bases spanning the gap. Germline CDR1 MGHDK, CDR2 SYGVNS. This CDR3 contains 13 residues. CDR3 in amino acids: CASSEQPYNEQFF. The DNA of the CDR3 is TGTGCCAGCAGTGAGCAACCCTACAATGAGCAGTTCTTC.

The gene calls are TRBV4-1 and TRBJ1-5; the match to TRBD1 covers 9 bases. CDR1 and CDR2 (germline): MGHRA, YSYEKL. The CDR3 loop spans 16 amino acids. The J segment lost 5 bases and the V segment lost 0 bases, leaving 5 bases of the junction unmatched. CDR3: CASSQDRDREDQPQHF. For the CDR3, the DNA is TGCGCCAGCAGCCAAGACAGGGACAGGGAGGATCAGCCCCAGCATTTT.

The chain joins TRBV5-1 to TRBJ2-3; D is possibly TRBD2 (6 bases). The ends were cut back, 0 bases at V and 5 bases at J, with 16 bases in the middle. The CDR3 is made up of 16 amino acids. In germline, CDR1 is SGHRS, CDR2 YFSETQ. CDR3 in DNA: TGCGCCAGCAGCTTGGGGTCATTTAAGGGAGGAGATACGCAGTATTTT. Amino acids: CASSLGSFKGGDTQYF.

This clone was recorded only once. One end of the junction fails to match germline, which may point to a read error. In nucleotides, the CDR3 is TGTGCCATCAGTGAAAGGGGCACGGATACGCAGTATTTT. The encoded protein is CAISERGTDTQYF. The V gene is TRBV10-3, the J gene TRBJ2-3, with D possibly TRBD1 on 5 matching bases. Germline loops: CDR1 ENHRY, CDR2 SYGVKD. The CDR3 consists of 13 residues.

V usage is TRBV6-1 and J usage is TRBJ2-7; 9 bases match TRBD1. Trimming at V came to 8 bases and at J to 3 bases, leaving 8 bases not matched to a gene. Germline CDR1 reads MNHNS; CDR2 reads SASEGT. The CDR3 runs to 14 residues. Here the CDR3 DNA reads TGTGCCAGCCAAAGGGCGGACAGGGGCTACGAGCAGTACTTC. It yields the protein CASQRADRGYEQYF.

This clone was recorded only once. The chain combines TRBV5-6 with TRBJ2-7, with TRBD1 matching over 8 bases. CDR3 length: 15 residues. The V gene's germline CDR1 is SGHDT and CDR2 YYEEEE. The junction had 4 bases not matched to a gene; V was cut back by 0 bases and J by 2 bases. CDR3 bases: TGTGCCAGCAGCTTGGGGACAGGGATCCCCTACGAGCAGTACTTC. Residues: CASSLGTGIPYEQYF. Based on the CDR3 plus reference TRBV5-6 and TRBJ2-7, the full variable domain is DAGVTQSPTHLIKTRGQQVTLRCSPKSGHDTVSWYQQALGQGPQFIFQYYEEEERQRGNFPDRFSGHQFPNYSSELNVNALLLGDSALYLCASSLGTGIPYEQYFGPGTRLTVT.

This clone has more than one count but fewer than ten. The chain combines TRBV7-8 with TRBJ1-3, with a tentative D call TRBD1 (5 bases). This CDR3 contains 14 residues. The germline V and J ends were trimmed by 2 bases and 4 bases, with 9 bases remaining between them. Germline V CDR1 and CDR2: SGHVS, FQNEAQ. Here the CDR3 reads CASSLIGGGNTIYF. The CDR3 coding sequence is TGTGCCAGCAGCTTAATTGGGGGGGGAAACACCATATATTTT. The whole variable domain, remainder taken from reference TRBV7-8 and TRBJ1-3, is GAGVSQSPRYKVAKRGQDVALRCDPISGHVSLFWYQQALGQGPEFLTYFQNEAQLDKSGLPSDRFFAERPEGSVSTLKIQRTQQEDSAVYLCASSLIGGGNTIYFGEGSWLTVV.

This chain links TRBV5-6 with TRBJ2-1; 7 nucleotides line up with TRBD1. The CDR3 sequence is 15 residues long. The V gene's germline CDR1 is SGHDT and CDR2 YYEEEE. Trimming cost V 0 bases and J 7 bases; bases outside gene matches: 7. The CDR3 region has the DNA TGTGCCAGCAGCTTGGGGCAGGTACAGGGGAATGAGCAGTTCTTC. This gives the protein CASSLGQVQGNEQFF.

There are a few counts of this clone. The chain is built from TRBV12-5 and TRBJ1-3; D gene unclear. The CDR3 is made up of 13 amino acids. V gave up 6 bases and J gave up 4 bases, with 10 bases separating them. Germline CDR1 LGHNT, CDR2 FRNRAP. Here the CDR3 reads CASGPSGGNTIYF. The CDR3 nucleotides are TGTGCTAGTGGACCCTCGGGAGGAAACACCATATATTTT.

This clone was picked up one time. V usage is TRBV20-1 and J usage is TRBJ2-7; D is undetermined. Trimming removed 6 bases at V and 10 bases at J, with 16 bases between. The germline gives CDR1 DFQATT, CDR2 SNEGSKA (reference sequence). The CDR3 sequence is 11 residues long. CDR3 in amino acids: CSALGPQNQYF. The CDR3 DNA reads TGCAGTGCCCTAGGCCCCCAGAATCAGTACTTC.

The J gene is TRBJ2-1, the V gene TRBV11-3, with 9 positions matching TRBD1. CDR1 SGHNT and CDR2 YENEEA come from the germline V gene. The J segment lost 3 bases and the V segment lost 3 bases, leaving 6 bases of the junction unmatched. CDR3 length: 16 residues. CDR3 sequence (DNA): TGTGCCAGCAGCTTCACCGGGACAGGGCTCTACAATGAGCAGTTCTTC. Translating gives CASSFTGTGLYNEQFF.

This clone came up once. V and J are TRBV18 and TRBJ1-1; 7 positions agree with TRBD1. The germline V gene encodes CDR1 KGHSH and CDR2 LQKENI. This CDR3 has 19 amino acids. V lost 4 bases and J lost 2; bases outside the gene matches: 19. CDR3 sequence (DNA): TGTGCCAGCTCACGCGATGTGGGTTTTTCCGGGACAGATAACACTGAAGCTTTCTTT. This gives the protein CASSRDVGFSGTDNTEAFF.

The chain joins TRBV7-2 to TRBJ2-2; D remains ambiguous. The CDR3 runs to 14 residues. Per the germline V gene, CDR1 is SGHTA and CDR2 is FQGNSA. The V end was cut by 5 bases, the J end by 6 bases, with 13 bases between. The DNA for the CDR3 is TGTGCCAGCAGCCCCCGAGGACCGCCCGGGGAGCTGTTTTTT. This sequence encodes CASSPRGPPGELFF.

The rearrangement joins TRBV15 to TRBJ2-3, with 8 bases that match TRBD2. CDR1 is LNHNV and CDR2 is YYDKDF in the germline V gene (reference sequence). CDR3 length equals 16 residues. V lost 2 bases to trimming and J lost 4 bases; unmatched junction nucleotides: 8. In DNA, the CDR3 is TGTGCCACCAGCAGACCAGCGGGAGTGGGATCAGATACGCAGTATTTT. Encoded protein: CATSRPAGVGSDTQYF.

V is TRBV14 and J is TRBJ2-3; a weak D match, TRBD2 (7 bases). V lost 7 bases to trimming and J lost 3 bases, with 14 bases between them. CDR1 and CDR2 from the germline V gene are SGHDN and FVKESK. This CDR3 comprises 14 residues. The CDR3 coding sequence is TGTGCCAGCAACTGGGGGGGCCAGACAGATACGCAGTATTTT. Its translation is CASNWGGQTDTQYF.

In regard to this clone: Compared with germline, one end of the junction differs, possibly owing to a read error. V and J are TRBV6-6 and TRBJ1-2; no firm D call. Per the germline V gene, CDR1 is MNHNY and CDR2 is SVGAGI (reference sequence). The CDR3 runs 13 residues. CDR3 sequence: CASSYSPDNYDPF. CDR3 DNA sequence: TGTGCCAGCAGTTACTCTCCCGACAACTATGATCCATTC.

The V gene is TRBV7-9, the J gene TRBJ1-2; D is unclear. This CDR3 has 14 residues. The V gene lost 0 bases and the J gene lost 1 base, with 6 bases spanning the gap. Germline-derived CDR1 and CDR2 are SEHNR and FQNEAQ (reference sequence). This chain's CDR3 is CASSLAVDNYGYTF. CDR3 sequence (DNA): TGTGCCAGCAGCTTAGCGGTCGATAACTATGGCTACACCTTC.

The chain couples TRBV6-6 to TRBJ1-3, with D possibly matching TRBD1 (5 bases). Germline CDR1 is MNHNY and CDR2 is SVGAGI (reference sequence). Trimming took off 6 bases at V and 0 bases at J, with 15 bases between the two ends. This CDR3 comprises 16 residues. DNA for the CDR3: TGTGCCAGCAGCCCGACAGTGTCGAGCTCTGGAAACACCATATATTTT. This sequence encodes CASSPTVSSSGNTIYF.

The V and J genes are TRBV18 and TRBJ1-6; D is possibly TRBD1 (5 bases). Between the trimmed V and J ends, which lost 5 bases and 7 bases, there was a span of 15 bases. CDR1 and CDR2 (germline): KGHSH, LQKENI. The CDR3 consists of 15 residues. The CDR3 loop is CASSTAGQINSPLHF. In nucleotides, the CDR3 is TGTGCCAGCTCAACGGCGGGGCAAATCAATTCACCCCTCCACTTT.

The gene calls are TRBV4-3 and TRBJ2-3; 8 nucleotides line up with TRBD1. CDR1 is LGHNA and CDR2 is YSLEER in the germline V gene. The CDR3 is made up of 19 amino acids. V dropped 4 bases and J dropped 2; count of bases not matched to a gene: 17. The CDR3 DNA sequence: TGCGCCAGCAGCCCCTCACCGGGCGGGACAGGTGTTATCACAGATACGCAGTATTTT. It codes for CASSPSPGGTGVITDTQYF.